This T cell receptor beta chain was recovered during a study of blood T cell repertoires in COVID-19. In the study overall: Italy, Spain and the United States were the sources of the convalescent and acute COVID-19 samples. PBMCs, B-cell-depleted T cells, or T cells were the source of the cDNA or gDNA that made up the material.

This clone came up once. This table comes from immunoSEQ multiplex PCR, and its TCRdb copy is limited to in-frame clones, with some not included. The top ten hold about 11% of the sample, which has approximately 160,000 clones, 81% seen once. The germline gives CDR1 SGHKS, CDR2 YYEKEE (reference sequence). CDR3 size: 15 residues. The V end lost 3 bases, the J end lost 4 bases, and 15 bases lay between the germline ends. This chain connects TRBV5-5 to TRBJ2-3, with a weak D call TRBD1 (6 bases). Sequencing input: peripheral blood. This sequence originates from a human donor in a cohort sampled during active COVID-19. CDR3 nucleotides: TGTGCCAGCAGCTATATTACAGGGATTCCAGATACGCAGTATTTT. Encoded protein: CASSYITGIPDTQYF.